This is a list of T cell receptor beta chains from one sample in a study of regulatory T cells in long-lasting Graves disease. TCRdb re-derived calls from the multiplex PCR reads in MiXCR, one entry per CDR3 protein. Altogether around 240,000 distinct CDR3 sequences are present, 15% to 20% being singletons, with the ten largest covering approximately 15%. These data were also reused for a study on T cells in Graves' hyperthyroidism and ophthalmopathy.

The sample was peripheral blood mononuclear cells (PBMCs), taken at new diagnosis, from a patient treated with antithyroid drugs. These receptors all come from a woman aged 25 to 39 with Graves disease. CDR3s include the opening cysteine and the closing phenylalanine or tryptophan. D genes are given only for firm matches. Part of the rows lack a size; the others show once, few, many or a class for expanded clones.

DNA,CDR3,D,length,size,V,J
TGTGCCAGCAGCTTAGGGTCCGGGACGGGAAACACCATATATTTT,CASSLGSGTGNTIYF,NA,15,many,TRBV7-9,TRBJ1-3
TGTGCCAGCAGCTTCATGGGGCCAGCTGAAGCTTTCTTT,CASSFMGPAEAFF,NA,13,many,TRBV5-6,TRBJ1-1
TGTGCCAGCAGCATCATGCCGGGGGACAATCAGCCCCAGCATTTT,CASSIMPGDNQPQHF,NA,15,many,TRBV7-8,TRBJ1-5
TGCAGTGCTAGGACAACCCTTTGGGTTATCGACTATGGCTACACCTTC,CSARTTLWVIDYGYTF,NA,16,NA,TRBV20-1,TRBJ1-2
TGTGCCAGCAGTGAAGAGGGAGGGACGCTAGCGGGTCAGCCCCAGCATTTT,CASSEEGGTLAGQPQHF,NA,17,many,TRBV6-1,TRBJ1-5
TGTGCCAGCATCTGGACAGGGTCGAACACTGAAGCTTTCTTT,CASIWTGSNTEAFF,TRBD1,14,NA,TRBV5-5,TRBJ1-1
TGTGCCAGCAGCACCCGGGGCACGCAGGGGACACCCCTCCACTTT,CASSTRGTQGTPLHF,NA,15,many,TRBV9,TRBJ1-6
TGTGCCAGCAACGACGGGGGGAGAAACACCATATATTTT,CASNDGGRNTIYF,NA,13,NA,TRBV9,TRBJ1-3
TGCAGCGTAAGGGAAGGCTACACCTTC,CSVREGYTF,NA,9,few,TRBV29-1,TRBJ1-2
TGCAGTGCTCCAGACAGGGGAAACACCGGGGAGCTGTTTTTT,CSAPDRGNTGELFF,TRBD1,14,many,TRBV20-1,TRBJ2-2
TGTGCCAGCAGACCGACAGGGGGCTCGGTGGGCTATGGCTACACCTTC,CASRPTGGSVGYGYTF,TRBD1,16,few,TRBV9,TRBJ1-2
TGCAGTGCTTTAAACAGGGGTGGGCGTAATGAGCAGTTCTTC,CSALNRGGRNEQFF,TRBD1,14,few,TRBV20-1,TRBJ2-1
TGTGCCAGCAGTGAATCGGACCGTATTTACGAGCAGTACTTC,CASSESDRIYEQYF,NA,14,many,TRBV2,TRBJ2-7
TGTGCCAGCAGTGGGGACAGGGGTCCGAGCTCCTACAATGAGCAGTTCTTC,CASSGDRGPSSYNEQFF,TRBD1,17,NA,TRBV27,TRBJ2-1
TGCGCCAGCAGTGTACGGCTAAGCACAGATACGCAGTATTTT,CASSVRLSTDTQYF,NA,14,NA,TRBV10-1,TRBJ2-3
TGTGCCAGCACACCTCGGGTCCACCCTACCGACACTGAAGCTTTCTTT,CASTPRVHPTDTEAFF,NA,16,NA,TRBV6-1,TRBJ1-1
TGTGCCAGCAGCTTAGAGCGGGAGGACTCCTACAATGAGCAGTTCTTC,CASSLEREDSYNEQFF,TRBD2,16,NA,TRBV11-3,TRBJ2-1
TGTGCCAGCAGTTACCGAGGGACTAGCGGGGTGCATCCGTTGGATGAGCAGTTCTTC,CASSYRGTSGVHPLDEQFF,TRBD2,19,many,TRBV6-5,TRBJ2-1
TGCGCCAGCAGCCAAGAAGGCTCAGGGGGCAATCAGCCCCAGCATTTT,CASSQEGSGGNQPQHF,NA,16,many,TRBV4-1,TRBJ1-5
TGTGCCAGCACCTTGGAAAGGGATCACGAGCAGTACTTC,CASTLERDHEQYF,NA,13,NA,TRBV2,TRBJ2-7
TGTGCCAGCAGTCGACAGATGAACACTGAAGCTTTCTTT,CASSRQMNTEAFF,NA,13,many,TRBV12-3/TRBV12-4,TRBJ1-1
TGTGCCAGCAGCTCCACAGGGCAGGGACAGCCCCAGCATTTT,CASSSTGQGQPQHF,NA,14,NA,TRBV5-5,TRBJ1-5
TGCAGTGCTGCTGGGACAGTAGCCTACGAGCAGTACTTC,CSAAGTVAYEQYF,TRBD1,13,many,TRBV20-1,TRBJ2-7
TGTGCCAGCAGCCTACGCCGGGGGGATTACACTGAAGCTTTCTTT,CASSLRRGDYTEAFF,NA,15,many,TRBV7-2,TRBJ1-1
TGTGCCAGCAGCTTAGGTACAGGGGGAAGGGGAGATACGCAGTATTTT,CASSLGTGGRGDTQYF,TRBD1,16,few,TRBV5-4,TRBJ2-3
TGTGCCAGCAGACGTACTAGCGGGGGGACGGAGACCCAGTACTTC,CASRRTSGGTETQYF,TRBD2,15,many,TRBV7-2,TRBJ2-5
TGTGCCAGCAGCTTAGATTTAGGGTTGAACTATGGCTACACCTTC,CASSLDLGLNYGYTF,NA,15,many,TRBV7-8,TRBJ1-2
TGTGCCAGCAGCTTAGAACGCGGGGGGATCACAGATACGCAGTATTTT,CASSLERGGITDTQYF,TRBD2,16,many,TRBV7-6,TRBJ2-3
TGTGCCAGCAGCTTGAAGTCTAGCGGGCCGTTTGAGCAGTTCTTC,CASSLKSSGPFEQFF,TRBD2,15,many,TRBV5-4,TRBJ2-1